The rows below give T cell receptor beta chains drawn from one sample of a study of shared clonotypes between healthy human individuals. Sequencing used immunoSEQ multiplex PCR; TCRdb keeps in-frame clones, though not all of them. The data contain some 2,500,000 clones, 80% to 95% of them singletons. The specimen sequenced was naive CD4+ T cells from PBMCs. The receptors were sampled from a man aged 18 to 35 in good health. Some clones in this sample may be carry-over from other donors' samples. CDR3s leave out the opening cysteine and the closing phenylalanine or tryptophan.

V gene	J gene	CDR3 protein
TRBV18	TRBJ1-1	ASSGGLEGEAF
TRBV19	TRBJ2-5	ASSISSGRETQY
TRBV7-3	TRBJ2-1	ASSLEGNEQF
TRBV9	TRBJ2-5	ASSKHQETQY
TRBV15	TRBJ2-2	ATSRLPRTGVTGELF
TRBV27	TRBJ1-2	ASSFRQGALLYYGYT
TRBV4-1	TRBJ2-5	ASSQDSRGETQY
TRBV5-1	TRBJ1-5	ASSLVGGNQPQH
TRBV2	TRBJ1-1	ASSASPGGGWRGTEAF
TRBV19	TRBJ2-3	ASSAGVWTDTQY
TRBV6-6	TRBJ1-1	ASSRNRREVF
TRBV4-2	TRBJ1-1	ASSPFGTGNTEAF
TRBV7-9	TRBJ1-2	ASTPNRENYGYT
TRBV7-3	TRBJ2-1	ASSPGTYNEQF
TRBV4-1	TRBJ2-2	ASSQITVGRNTGELF
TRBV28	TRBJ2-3	ASTGGGLADTQY
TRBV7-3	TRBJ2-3	ASSRARGQGRVDTQY
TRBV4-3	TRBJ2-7	ASSQDWSSGSYEQY
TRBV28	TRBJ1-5	ASSADQPQH
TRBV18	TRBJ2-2	ASSPSGQAASGELF
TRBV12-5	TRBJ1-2	ASGSGQSTYYGYT
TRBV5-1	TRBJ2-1	ASSETGRQF
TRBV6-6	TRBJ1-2	ASSSTGAGGYT
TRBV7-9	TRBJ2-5	ASSLTSGRASPETQY
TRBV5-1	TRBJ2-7	ASSLETSYEQY
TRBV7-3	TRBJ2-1	ASSLTLGLAGGDEQF
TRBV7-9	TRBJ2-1	ASSFGFGDSGF
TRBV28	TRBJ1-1	ASSLWKRGTNTEAF
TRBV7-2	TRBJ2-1	ASSWGQTEYNEQF
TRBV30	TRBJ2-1	AWGVGDLQKNNEQF
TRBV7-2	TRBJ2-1	ASSGPGGAGGSYNEQF
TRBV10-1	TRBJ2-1	ASSESRGGTYNEQF
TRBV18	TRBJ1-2	ASSPDRGNYGYT
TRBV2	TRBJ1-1	ASPRPGGTEAF
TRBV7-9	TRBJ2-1	ASSPDYNYNEQF
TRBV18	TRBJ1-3	ASSGQRASGNTIY
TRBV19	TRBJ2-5	ASSMSQIQETQY
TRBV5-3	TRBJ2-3	ARSFASGRARGTDTQY
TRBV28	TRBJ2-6	ASSLRGGSVGNVLT
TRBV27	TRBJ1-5	ASSFPRTGWMDQPQH
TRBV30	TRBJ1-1	AWSLTRQGRTEAF
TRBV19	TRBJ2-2	ASSTSSANTGELF
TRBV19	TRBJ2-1	ASSPTPGLAGWNEQF
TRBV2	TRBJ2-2	ASREGTNTGELF
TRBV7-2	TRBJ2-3	ASSRQAGGTADTQY
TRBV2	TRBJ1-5	ASKREHSNQPQH
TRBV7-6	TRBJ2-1	ASSFAGGAGGPSSYNEQF
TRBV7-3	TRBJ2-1	ASSLTGTSGRSYNEQF
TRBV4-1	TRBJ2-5	ASSRGTDQETQY
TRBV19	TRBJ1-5	ASSIKWGRINQPQH
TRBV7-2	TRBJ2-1	ASSLGIGGYYNEQF
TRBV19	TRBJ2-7	ASSIIEGGSSYEQY
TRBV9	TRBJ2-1	ASSVEGLGGNEQF
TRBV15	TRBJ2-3	ATSRGGGTDTQY
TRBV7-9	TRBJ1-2	ASSLPQGAGGYT
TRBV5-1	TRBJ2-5	ASSPQTGGLSETQY
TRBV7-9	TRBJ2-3	ASSLGALTQY
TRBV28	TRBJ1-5	ASSRTGGFGQPQH
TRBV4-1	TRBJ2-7	ASSQGLSGRADEQY
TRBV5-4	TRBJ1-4	ASSLFVGATNEKLF